The subject of this entry is one T cell receptor beta chain. The sample originates from a study of blood T cell repertoires in COVID-19. Looking at the study overall: PBMCs, B-cell-depleted T cells, or T cells were the source of the cDNA or gDNA that made up the material.

V lost 5 bases and J lost 1; bases outside the gene matches: 10. Germline values: CDR1 MNHEY, CDR2 SVGEGT. This CDR3 is 16 amino acids long. The data were produced by immunoSEQ multiplex PCR, yet TCRdb's version contains in-frame clones alone and is incomplete. The sample records over 250,000 clones, 70% to 90% being singletons. The chain has TRBV6-2 or TRBV6-3 and TRBJ2-7; TRBD1 matches at 8 bases. The origin of this receptor is a woman in her twenties or thirties who had recovered from COVID-19. The specimen was PBMCs or T cells enriched from blood (not recorded which). The CDR3, as DNA: TGTGCCAGCAGTCCCTTGGACAGGGCAATATCCTACGAGCAGTACTTC. Translation gives CASSPLDRAISYEQYF.